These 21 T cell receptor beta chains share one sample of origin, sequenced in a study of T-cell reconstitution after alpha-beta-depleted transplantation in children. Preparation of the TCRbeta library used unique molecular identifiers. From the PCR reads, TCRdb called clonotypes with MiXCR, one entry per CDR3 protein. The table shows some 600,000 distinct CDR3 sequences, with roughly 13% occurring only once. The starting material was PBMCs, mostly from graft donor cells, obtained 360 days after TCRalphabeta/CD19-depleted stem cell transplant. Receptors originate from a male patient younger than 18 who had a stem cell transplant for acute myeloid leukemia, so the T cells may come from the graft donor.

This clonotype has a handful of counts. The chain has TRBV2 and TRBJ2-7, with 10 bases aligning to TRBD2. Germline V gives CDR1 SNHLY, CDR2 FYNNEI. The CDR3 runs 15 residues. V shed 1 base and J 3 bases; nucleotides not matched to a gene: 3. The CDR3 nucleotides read TGTGCCAGCAGTGAAGGGGGGACTAGCGTCTACGAGCAGTACTTC. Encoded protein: CASSEGGTSVYEQYF.

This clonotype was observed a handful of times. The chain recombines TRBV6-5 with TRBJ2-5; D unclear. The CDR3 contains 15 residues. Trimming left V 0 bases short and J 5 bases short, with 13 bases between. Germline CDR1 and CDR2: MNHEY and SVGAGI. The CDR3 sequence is CASSYSVIQGETQYF. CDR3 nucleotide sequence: TGTGCCAGCAGTTACTCGGTCATTCAAGGGGAGACCCAGTACTTC.

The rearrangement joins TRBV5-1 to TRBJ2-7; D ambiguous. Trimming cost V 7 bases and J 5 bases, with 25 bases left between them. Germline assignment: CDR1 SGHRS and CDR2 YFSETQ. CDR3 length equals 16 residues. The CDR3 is CASGPAGPIHGHEQYF. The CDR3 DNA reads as TGCGCCAGCGGTCCAGCAGGCCCCATTCATGGCCACGAGCAGTACTTC.

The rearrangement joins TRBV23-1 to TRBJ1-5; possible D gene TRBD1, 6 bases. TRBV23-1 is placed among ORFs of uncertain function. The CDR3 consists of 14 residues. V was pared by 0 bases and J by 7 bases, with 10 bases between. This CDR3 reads CASSQSNRAQPQHF. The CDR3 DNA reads TGCGCCAGCAGTCAATCGAACAGGGCCCAGCCCCAGCATTTT.

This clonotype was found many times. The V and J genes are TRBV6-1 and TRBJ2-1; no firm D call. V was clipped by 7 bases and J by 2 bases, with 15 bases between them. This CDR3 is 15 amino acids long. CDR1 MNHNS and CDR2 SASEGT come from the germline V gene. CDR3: CASKHGIRTYNEQFF. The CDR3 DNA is TGTGCCAGCAAACATGGCATCCGGACCTACAATGAGCAGTTCTTC.

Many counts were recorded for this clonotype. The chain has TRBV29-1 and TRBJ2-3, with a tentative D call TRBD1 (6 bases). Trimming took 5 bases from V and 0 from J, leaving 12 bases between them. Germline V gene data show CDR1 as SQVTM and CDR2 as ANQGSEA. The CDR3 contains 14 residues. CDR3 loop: CSVPTGSSTDTQYF. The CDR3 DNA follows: TGCAGCGTTCCAACAGGGTCTAGCACAGATACGCAGTATTTT.

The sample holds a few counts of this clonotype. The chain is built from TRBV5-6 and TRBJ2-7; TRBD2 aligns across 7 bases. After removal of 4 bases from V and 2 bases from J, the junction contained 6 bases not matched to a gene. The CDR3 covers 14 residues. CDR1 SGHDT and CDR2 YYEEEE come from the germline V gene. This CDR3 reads CASSVIGRTYEQYF. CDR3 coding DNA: TGTGCCAGCAGCGTTATCGGGAGGACCTACGAGCAGTACTTC.

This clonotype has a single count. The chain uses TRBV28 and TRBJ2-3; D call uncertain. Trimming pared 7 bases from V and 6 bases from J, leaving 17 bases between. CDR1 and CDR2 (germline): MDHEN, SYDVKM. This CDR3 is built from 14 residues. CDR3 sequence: CASKTYRATDTQYF. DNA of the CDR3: TGTGCCAGCAAAACCTACAGAGCCACGGATACGCAGTATTTT.

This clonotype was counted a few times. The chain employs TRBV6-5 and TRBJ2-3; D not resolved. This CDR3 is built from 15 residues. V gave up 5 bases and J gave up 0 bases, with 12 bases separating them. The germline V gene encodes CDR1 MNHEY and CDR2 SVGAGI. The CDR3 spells CASSPGVTSTDTQYF. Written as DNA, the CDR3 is TGTGCCAGCAGTCCCGGAGTAACTAGCACAGATACGCAGTATTTT.

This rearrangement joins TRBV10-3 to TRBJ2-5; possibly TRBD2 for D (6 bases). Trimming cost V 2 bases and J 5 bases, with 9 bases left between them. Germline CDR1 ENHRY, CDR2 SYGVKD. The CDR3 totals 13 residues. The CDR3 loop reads CAISEEGLETQYF. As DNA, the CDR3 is TGTGCCATCAGTGAGGAGGGACTGGAGACCCAGTACTTC.

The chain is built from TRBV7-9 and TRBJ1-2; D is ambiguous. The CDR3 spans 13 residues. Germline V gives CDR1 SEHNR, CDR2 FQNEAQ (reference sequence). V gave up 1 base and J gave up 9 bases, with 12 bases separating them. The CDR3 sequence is CASSLVLYNSYTF. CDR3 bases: TGTGCCAGCAGCTTAGTACTTTATAATAGCTACACCTTC.

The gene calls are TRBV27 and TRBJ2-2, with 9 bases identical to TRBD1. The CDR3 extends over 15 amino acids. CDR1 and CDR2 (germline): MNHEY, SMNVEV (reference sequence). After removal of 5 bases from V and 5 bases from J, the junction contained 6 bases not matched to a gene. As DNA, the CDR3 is TGTGCCAGCAGTATTACCGGGACAGGGACCGGGGAGCTGTTTTTT. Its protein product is CASSITGTGTGELFF.

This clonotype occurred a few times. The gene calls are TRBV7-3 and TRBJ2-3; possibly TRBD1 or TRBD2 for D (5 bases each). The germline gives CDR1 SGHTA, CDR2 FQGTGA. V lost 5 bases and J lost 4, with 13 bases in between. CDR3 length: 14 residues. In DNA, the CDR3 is TGTGCCAGCAGCCGCAGTGGGGGACCAGATACGCAGTATTTT. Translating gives CASSRSGGPDTQYF.

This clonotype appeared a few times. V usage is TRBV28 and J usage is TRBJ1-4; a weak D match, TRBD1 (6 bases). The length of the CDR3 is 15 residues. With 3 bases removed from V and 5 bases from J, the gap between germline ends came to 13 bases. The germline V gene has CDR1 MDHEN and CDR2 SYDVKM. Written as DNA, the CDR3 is TGTGCCAGCAGTTTGGGGGGGGCAGTAAATGAAAAACTGTTTTTT. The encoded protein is CASSLGGAVNEKLFF.

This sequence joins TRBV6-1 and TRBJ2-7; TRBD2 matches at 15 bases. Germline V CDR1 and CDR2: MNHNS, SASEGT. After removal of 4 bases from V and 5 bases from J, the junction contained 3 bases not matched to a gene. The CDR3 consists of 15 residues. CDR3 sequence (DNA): TGTGCCAGCAGTGGGACTAGCGGGAGGGCCAACGAGCAGTACTTC. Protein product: CASSGTSGRANEQYF.

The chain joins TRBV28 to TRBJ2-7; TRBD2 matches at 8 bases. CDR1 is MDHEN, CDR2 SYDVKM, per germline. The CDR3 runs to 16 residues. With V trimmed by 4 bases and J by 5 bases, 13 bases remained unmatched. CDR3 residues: CASSSQGSGSRNEQYF. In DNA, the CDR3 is TGTGCCAGCAGTTCCCAGGGGAGCGGGAGTCGAAACGAGCAGTACTTC.

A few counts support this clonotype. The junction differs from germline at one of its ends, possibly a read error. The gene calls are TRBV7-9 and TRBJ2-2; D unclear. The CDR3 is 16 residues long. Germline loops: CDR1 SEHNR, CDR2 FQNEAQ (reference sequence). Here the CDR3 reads CASSPPRARNAGELFF. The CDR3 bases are TGTGCCAGCAGCCCCCCCAGAGCCCGGAACGCCGGGGAGCTGTTTTTT.

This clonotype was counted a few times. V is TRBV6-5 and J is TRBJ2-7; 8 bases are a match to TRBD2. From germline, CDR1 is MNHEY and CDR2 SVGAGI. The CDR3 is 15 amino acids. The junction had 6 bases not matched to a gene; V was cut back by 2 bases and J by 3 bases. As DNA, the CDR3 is TGTGCCAGCAGTTACCTTACTAGCGGTGACTACGAGCAGTACTTC. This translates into CASSYLTSGDYEQYF.

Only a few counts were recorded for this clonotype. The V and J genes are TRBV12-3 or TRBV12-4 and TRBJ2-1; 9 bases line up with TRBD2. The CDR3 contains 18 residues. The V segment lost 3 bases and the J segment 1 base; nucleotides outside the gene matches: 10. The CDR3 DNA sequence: TGTGCCAGCAGTTTGGTTCCAGCGGGGGGTGCATCCTACAATGAGCAGTTCTTC. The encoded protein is CASSLVPAGGASYNEQFF.

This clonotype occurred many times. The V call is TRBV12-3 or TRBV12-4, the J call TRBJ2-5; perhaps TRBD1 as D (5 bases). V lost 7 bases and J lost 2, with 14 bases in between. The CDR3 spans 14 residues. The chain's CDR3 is CASKNSGSQETQYF. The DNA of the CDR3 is TGTGCCAGCAAAAATTCAGGGTCGCAAGAGACCCAGTACTTC.

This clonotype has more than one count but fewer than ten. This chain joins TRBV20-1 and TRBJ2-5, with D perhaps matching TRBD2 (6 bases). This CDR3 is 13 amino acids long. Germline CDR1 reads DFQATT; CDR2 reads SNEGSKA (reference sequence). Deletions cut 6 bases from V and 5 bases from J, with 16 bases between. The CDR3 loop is CSARTMAGETQYF. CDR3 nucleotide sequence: TGCAGTGCCCGCACTATGGCGGGGGAGACCCAGTACTTC.